This entry lists 26 T cell receptor beta chains sequenced from one sample in a study of T-cell reconstitution after alpha-beta-depleted transplantation in children. Unique molecular identifiers were incorporated into the prepared TCRbeta library. TCRdb itself ran the PCR reads through MiXCR, one entry per CDR3 protein. The sample yields some 390,000 distinct CDR3 sequences, about a fifth seen once. This specimen was PBMCs from the stem cell graft donor, taken from the stem cell graft. The receptors shown here come from a human donor who donated a stem cell graft to a child with acute myeloid leukemia.

The chain couples TRBV5-1 to TRBJ2-1; 10 positions agree with TRBD2. J gave up 8 bases and V 1 base, and 9 bases lay outside the gene matches. CDR1 is SGHRS and CDR2 is YFSETQ in the germline V gene. The CDR3 consists of 16 residues. CDR3 bases: TGCGCCAGCAGCTTGACAGCGGGAGGGCCCCTGGATGAGCAGTTCTTC. Encoded protein: CASSLTAGGPLDEQFF.

In this sample, this clonotype turned up a few times. CDR3 in DNA: TGCGCCAGCAGCACCGACAATGAGCAGTTCTTC. Protein sequence: CASSTDNEQFF. The chain carries TRBV5-1 and TRBJ2-1; no firm D call. The V gene lost 4 bases and the J gene lost 5 bases, with 4 bases spanning the gap. The length of the CDR3 is 11 residues. The germline V gene encodes CDR1 SGHRS and CDR2 YFSETQ.

This clonotype turned up a few times. The chain carries TRBV6-4 and TRBJ2-2, with 10 nucleotides matching TRBD2. This CDR3 has 13 amino acids. The germline V gene has CDR1 MRHNA and CDR2 SNTAGT. J gave up 8 bases and V 5 bases, and 2 bases lay outside the gene matches. In nucleotides, the CDR3 is TGTGCCAGCAGTCTAGCGGGAGAAGGGGAGCTGTTTTTT. It is translated as CASSLAGEGELFF.

The gene calls are TRBV7-3 and TRBJ1-1; D is undetermined. The CDR3 is made up of 14 amino acids. V dropped 6 bases and J dropped 1 base, with 12 bases sitting between them. CDR1 is SGHTA, CDR2 FQGTGA, per germline. CDR3 in DNA: TGTGCCAGCAGTCTGCTCGGCGGGAACACTGAAGCTTTCTTT. Its protein product is CASSLLGGNTEAFF.

The chain is built from TRBV5-1 and TRBJ1-2, with TRBD1 matching 9 bases. Trimming at V came to 4 bases and at J to 8 bases, leaving 6 bases not matched to a gene. Germline CDR1 and CDR2: SGHRS and YFSETQ. This CDR3 spans 13 amino acids. The CDR3 DNA reads TGCGCCAGCAGCCCCCGGACAGGGGACGGCTACACCTTC. Its protein is CASSPRTGDGYTF.

This clonotype was detected many times. J is TRBJ1-4 and V is TRBV6-5; unclear D gene. The CDR3 sequence is 14 residues long. Germline loops: CDR1 MNHEY, CDR2 SVGAGI. Trimming removed 4 bases at V and 4 bases at J, with 10 bases between. CDR3 residues: CASSSGMVNEKLFF. CDR3 DNA: TGTGCCAGCAGTTCGGGGATGGTTAATGAAAAACTGTTTTTT.

There are many counts of this clonotype. The gene calls are TRBV25-1 and TRBJ1-6; D might be TRBD1 (6 bases). This CDR3 is built from 18 residues. V lost 2 bases, J lost 0 bases, and 14 bases lay in between. Germline CDR1 is MGHDK and CDR2 is SYGVNS. CDR3 sequence: CASSEVLTGSSYNSPLHF. CDR3 DNA sequence: TGTGCCAGCAGTGAAGTTTTAACAGGGAGCTCCTATAATTCACCCCTCCACTTT.

This clonotype was detected only a few times. V and J are TRBV20-1 and TRBJ2-1; 11 bases are shared with TRBD2. Germline V lookup: CDR1 DFQATT, CDR2 SNEGSKA (reference sequence). The CDR3 length is 15 residues. Unmatched junction bases numbered 6, after V lost 3 bases and J lost 5 bases. CDR3 sequence reads: CSASLTSGRDNEQFF. CDR3 bases: TGCAGTGCTAGCTTAACTAGCGGGAGAGACAATGAGCAGTTCTTC.

V is TRBV5-1 and J is TRBJ2-7; no firm D call. Germline CDR1 and CDR2: SGHRS and YFSETQ. The V gene lost 4 bases and the J gene lost 0 bases, with 11 bases spanning the gap. The CDR3 length is 14 residues. CDR3 amino acids: CASSVMGFSYEQYF. CDR3 DNA sequence: TGCGCCAGCAGCGTGATGGGTTTCTCCTACGAGCAGTACTTC.

Only a few counts were recorded for this clonotype. The chain uses TRBV10-3 and TRBJ1-5; D possibly corresponds to TRBD1 (6 bases). Germline V gives CDR1 ENHRY, CDR2 SYGVKD. The CDR3 loop spans 13 amino acids. V lost 3 bases, J lost 9 bases, and 12 bases lay in between. The CDR3 loop is CAISDRGRGPQHF. CDR3 nucleotides: TGTGCCATCAGTGACAGGGGCCGAGGGCCCCAGCATTTT.

The rearrangement uses TRBV15 and TRBJ2-7; either TRBD1 or TRBD2 may fit D (5 bases each). CDR1 is LNHNV and CDR2 is YYDKDF in the germline V gene (reference sequence). The CDR3 contains 15 residues. V lost 5 bases to trimming and J lost 3 bases, with 17 bases between them. The CDR3 sequence is CATSRNRDAIYEQYF. The CDR3 DNA reads TGTGCCACCAGCCGGAACCGGGACGCGATCTACGAGCAGTACTTC.

V usage is TRBV30 and J usage is TRBJ2-1; D tentatively fits TRBD1 or TRBD2 (5 bases each). CDR1 GTSNPN and CDR2 SVGIG come from the germline V gene (reference sequence). V lost 8 bases and J lost 0, with 14 bases in between. The CDR3 is made up of 14 amino acids. CDR3 sequence reads: CARQSGSSYNEQFF. The CDR3, as DNA: TGTGCCCGACAGAGCGGTAGCTCCTACAATGAGCAGTTCTTC.

This clonotype was counted ten times or more. The rearrangement joins TRBV4-1 to TRBJ2-7; D gene ambiguous. The CDR3 loop spans 13 amino acids. Trimming shortened V by 2 bases and J by 3 bases, and 8 bases separated the two germline ends. Looked up from germline, CDR1 is MGHRA and CDR2 is YSYEKL. The CDR3 DNA sequence: TGCGCCAGCAGCCAAAGAGAGGACTACGAGCAGTACTTC. The encoded protein is CASSQREDYEQYF.

This clonotype was seen ten or more times. V and J are TRBV20-1 and TRBJ2-7; D possibly corresponds to TRBD2 (6 bases). V lost 0 bases and J lost 5, with 11 bases in between. This CDR3 spans 13 amino acids. CDR1 DFQATT and CDR2 SNEGSKA come from the germline V gene (reference sequence). DNA for the CDR3: TGCAGTGCTAGAGAGGGACTTAGGGACGAGCAGTACTTC. Amino acids: CSAREGLRDEQYF.

A single count supports this clonotype. CDR3 in DNA: TGCGCCAGCAGCTTGGGGCCCGGCGTTGATGAGCAGTTCTTC. It encodes CASSLGPGVDEQFF. This rearrangement joins TRBV5-1 to TRBJ2-1; D unclear. Germline V gene lookup returns CDR1 SGHRS and CDR2 YFSETQ. The CDR3 consists of 14 residues. Trimming stripped 0 bases from V and 8 bases from J, with 12 bases between.

The chain combines TRBV7-9 with TRBJ2-1; D is ambiguous. In germline, CDR1 is SEHNR, CDR2 FQNEAQ (reference sequence). CDR3 length: 14 residues. The ends were cut back, 8 bases at V and 5 bases at J, with 16 bases in the middle. The CDR3 sequence: CASGRSPSNNEQFF. The DNA of the CDR3 is TGTGCCAGCGGCCGAAGCCCTAGTAACAATGAGCAGTTCTTC. Together with reference TRBV7-9 and TRBJ2-1, the CDR3 gives the full variable domain: DTGVSQNPRHKITKRGQNVTFRCDPISEHNRLYWYRQTLGQGPEFLTYFQNEAQLEKSRLLSDRFSAERPKGSFSTLEIQRTEQGDSAMYLCASGRSPSNNEQFFGPGTRLTVL.

The CDR3 sequence is CAISRSGSGVYEQYF. In DNA, the CDR3 is TGTGCCATCAGTCGCAGCGGTAGCGGGGTCTACGAGCAGTACTTC. The V gene is TRBV10-3, the J gene TRBJ2-7; 8 nucleotides align to TRBD2. Per the germline V gene, CDR1 is ENHRY and CDR2 is SYGVKD. The CDR3 has 15 amino acids. The ends lost 5 bases at V and 3 bases at J; junction bases unmatched: 9.

V and J are TRBV5-1 and TRBJ2-1; 13 nucleotides align to TRBD2. The CDR3 consists of 20 residues. V lost 2 bases, J lost 1 base, and 12 bases stayed unmatched. Germline CDR1 is SGHRS and CDR2 is YFSETQ. The CDR3 DNA sequence: TGCGCCAGCAGCTTCTTCCCCGGGACTAGCGGGGCCGAATCCTACAATGAGCAGTTCTTC. Its protein is CASSFFPGTSGAESYNEQFF. Full variable domain (rest looked up from reference TRBV5-1 and TRBJ2-1): KAGVTQTPRYLIKTRGQQVTLSCSPISGHRSVSWYQQTPGQGLQFLFEYFSETQRNKGNFPGRFSGRQFSNSRSEMNVSTLELGDSALYLCASSFFPGTSGAESYNEQFFGPGTRLTVL.

This clonotype was recorded a few times. The chain joins TRBV5-6 to TRBJ1-1, with TRBD1 as a possible D gene (5 bases). The germline V and J ends were trimmed by 2 bases and 1 base, with 9 bases remaining between them. CDR3 length equals 14 residues. CDR1 and CDR2 from the germline V gene are SGHDT and YYEEEE. As DNA, the CDR3 is TGTGCCAGCAGCTTCGGGGCGACGAACACTGAAGCTTTCTTT. Translated, it gives CASSFGATNTEAFF.

CDR3 sequence reads: CATSDLRDHGTGELFF. The CDR3 coding sequence is TGTGCCACCAGTGATTTGCGGGACCATGGGACCGGGGAGCTGTTTTTT. The genes are TRBV24-1 and TRBJ2-2, with D perhaps TRBD1 or TRBD2 (5 bases each). V was shortened by 0 bases and J by 5 bases, with 12 bases between the two germline ends. CDR1 is KGHDR, CDR2 SFDVKD, per germline. The CDR3 extends over 16 amino acids.

J is TRBJ2-7 and V is TRBV29-1; perhaps TRBD1 as D (7 bases). The CDR3 consists of 17 residues. Germline V gives CDR1 SQVTM, CDR2 ANQGSEA. V was trimmed by 4 bases and J by 5 bases, leaving 27 bases between them. The CDR3 DNA follows: TGCAGCGTTGTCGAGGAGGGGGCGAAGTTCGGGTTGGACGAGCAGTACTTC. As protein: CSVVEEGAKFGLDEQYF.

This clonotype was observed once. The CDR3 DNA follows: TGTGCCAGCAGCTTAGAGTCCGGACAGGCTAGGGAGACCCAGTACTTC. The encoded protein is CASSLESGQARETQYF. The V and J genes are TRBV11-2 and TRBJ2-5; 7 nucleotides align to TRBD1. Germline V gene data show CDR1 as SGHAT and CDR2 as FQNNGV. The J segment lost 5 bases and the V segment lost 0 bases, leaving 9 bases of the junction unmatched. The CDR3 runs to 16 residues.

The chain uses TRBV3-1 and TRBJ2-1; 10 positions match TRBD2. CDR1 is LGHDT and CDR2 is YNNKEL in the germline V gene (reference sequence). This CDR3 region has 17 residues. V lost 0 bases and J lost 9; bases outside the gene matches: 11. CDR3 coding DNA: TGTGCCAGCAGCCAAGAGGAGTCTAGCGGGAGATTGGGTGAGCAGTTCTTC. It encodes CASSQEESSGRLGEQFF.

This clonotype was seen a few times. The gene calls are TRBV6-1 and TRBJ2-7; 15 bases align to TRBD2. The CDR3 totals 14 residues. J lost 9 bases, V lost 6 bases, and 6 bases had no gene match. CDR1 is MNHNS, CDR2 SASEGT, per germline. The chain's CDR3 is CASRGTSGRLRQYF. The CDR3 nucleotides are TGTGCCAGCAGGGGGACTAGCGGGAGGCTACGGCAGTACTTC.

This rearrangement joins TRBV3-1 to TRBJ2-1; no definite D call. The CDR3 has 18 amino acids. V lost 0 bases, J lost 0 bases, and 15 bases lay in between. The germline V gene encodes CDR1 LGHDT and CDR2 YNNKEL (reference sequence). The CDR3 bases are TGTGCCAGCAGCCAAGAAGCGTTTTTGGCAGACTCCTACAATGAGCAGTTCTTC. This codes for CASSQEAFLADSYNEQFF.

This clonotype was seen repeatedly, ten times or more. The chain uses TRBV29-1 and TRBJ2-7, with 7 bases matching TRBD1. The CDR3 covers 12 residues. Germline V gene lookup returns CDR1 SQVTM and CDR2 ANQGSEA. V lost 8 bases, J lost 0 bases, and 4 bases stayed unmatched. The CDR3 DNA follows: TGCAGCCCAGGACAGGACTCCTACGAGCAGTACTTC. Translating gives CSPGQDSYEQYF.